What follows are 27 T cell receptor beta chains derived from one specimen sequenced in a study of shared clonotypes between healthy human individuals. TCRdb's table, derived via immunoSEQ multiplex PCR, lists solely in-frame clones and lacks some. The data show about 2.4 million clones, about 92% seen once. Sequenced sample: naive CD4+ T cells sorted from blood. Noted subset: CD45RA+ positively selected. All receptors derive from a young man in good health.

In regard to this clone: This specimen includes other DNA sequences encoding the same CDR3. The chain joins TRBV7-2 to TRBJ2-7; D ambiguous. V was pared by 1 base and J by 4 bases, with 8 bases between. The V gene's germline CDR1 is SGHTA and CDR2 FQGNSA. This CDR3 is built from 13 residues. The CDR3 nucleotides read TGTGCCAGCAGCTTAGTAGTCACATACGAGCAGTACTTC. Translated: CASSLVVTYEQYF.

The chain carries TRBV5-6 and TRBJ1-4; no firm D call. Trimming cost V 5 bases and J 0 bases, with 11 bases left between them. This CDR3 spans 15 amino acids. Germline V gives CDR1 SGHDT, CDR2 YYEEEE. CDR3 in amino acids: CASRVSGTTNEKLFF. In DNA, the CDR3 is TGTGCCAGCAGAGTCTCCGGGACAACTAATGAAAAACTGTTTTTT.

The CDR3 here is CASSNRQATNEKLFF. Here the CDR3 DNA reads TGTGCCAGCAGCAACCGACAGGCAACTAATGAAAAACTGTTTTTT. The chain uses TRBV14 and TRBJ1-4, with D perhaps TRBD1 (6 bases). Trimming took off 5 bases at V and 0 bases at J, with 10 bases between the two ends. The CDR3 sequence is 15 residues long. Germline V lookup: CDR1 SGHDN, CDR2 FVKESK.

This chain links TRBV19 with TRBJ1-5, with 9 bases aligning to TRBD1. Trimming removed 4 bases from V and 2 bases from J; junction bases left unmatched: 3. Germline V CDR1 and CDR2: LNHDA, SQIVND (reference sequence). The CDR3 has 15 amino acids. The CDR3 region is CASSTRTGGNQPQHF. As DNA, the CDR3 is TGTGCCAGTAGTACCCGGACAGGGGGCAATCAGCCCCAGCATTTT.

V is TRBV5-1 and J is TRBJ1-2, with TRBD1 matching 8 bases. This CDR3 is 14 amino acids long. V lost 4 bases and J lost 5; bases outside the gene matches: 7. The germline V gene has CDR1 SGHRS and CDR2 YFSETQ. CDR3 amino acids: CASSRDRGPYGYTF. Here the CDR3 DNA reads TGCGCCAGCAGCCGTGACAGGGGCCCATATGGCTACACCTTC.

The chain carries TRBV30 and TRBJ1-2; no reliable D call. The CDR3 runs 14 residues. V lost 4 bases and J lost 4, with 16 bases in between. Per the germline V gene, CDR1 is GTSNPN and CDR2 is SVGIG (reference sequence). CDR3 sequence (DNA): TGTGCCTGGACAGACCCCCGGGGAGTCTATGGCTACACCTTC. It specifies CAWTDPRGVYGYTF. Supplemented by reference TRBV30 and TRBJ1-2, the full variable domain reads SQTIHQWPATLVQPVGSPLSLECTVEGTSNPNLYWYRQAAGRGLQLLFYSVGIGQISSEVPQNLSASRPQDRQFILSSKKLLLSDSGFYLCAWTDPRGVYGYTFGSGTRLTVV.

V is TRBV21-1 and J is TRBJ2-4; the D segment call TRBD2 is taken from the table without a DNA check. TRBV21-1 is tagged as a pseudogene. The CDR3 has 15 amino acids. CDR3 in amino acids: CASRGGDRRRNIQYF. The CDR3 coding sequence is TGTGCCAGCAGAGGTGGCGACCGGAGACGTAACATTCAGTACTTC.

The chain combines TRBV9 with TRBJ2-3, with TRBD2 identical over 9 bases. With V trimmed by 4 bases and J by 6 bases, 15 bases remained unmatched. The CDR3 is made up of 17 amino acids. In germline, CDR1 is SGDLS, CDR2 YYNGEE. Written as DNA, the CDR3 is TGTGCCAGCAGCCCAAGACTAGCGGAAAGGGGTGTGGATACGCAGTATTTT. This sequence encodes CASSPRLAERGVDTQYF.

This chain links TRBV6-5 with TRBJ1-2, with D unclear. CDR1 and CDR2 (germline): MNHEY, SVGAGI. V was cut by 0 bases and J by 2 bases, with 10 bases left in between. The CDR3 sequence is 15 residues long. CDR3 protein: CASSYSFNPNYGYTF. The CDR3 region has the DNA TGTGCCAGCAGTTACTCGTTTAACCCAAACTATGGCTACACCTTC.

The V and J genes are TRBV19 and TRBJ2-5, with D uncertain. The CDR3 loop spans 16 amino acids. Trimming left V 4 bases short and J 2 bases short, with 17 bases between. Germline V gene data show CDR1 as LNHDA and CDR2 as SQIVND (reference sequence). Written as DNA, the CDR3 is TGTGCCAGTAGTACCGTGGGAAAGGAACCACAAGAGACCCAGTACTTC. Its protein is CASSTVGKEPQETQYF.

This clone was recorded only once. V usage is TRBV7-2 and J usage is TRBJ2-3; D gene unclear. Germline loops: CDR1 SGHTA, CDR2 FQGNSA. CDR3 length: 15 residues. The V and J ends lost 5 bases and 2 bases respectively, with 14 bases between them. This CDR3 reads CASSQTGRNTDTQYF. CDR3 nucleotide sequence: TGTGCCAGCAGCCAGACCGGGCGAAACACAGATACGCAGTATTTT. The full variable domain, with the rest looked up from reference TRBV7-2 and TRBJ2-3, is GAGVSQSPSNKVTEKGKDVELRCDPISGHTALYWYRQSLGQGLEFLIYFQGNSAPDKSGLPSDRFSAERTGGSVSTLTIQRTQQEDSAVYLCASSQTGRNTDTQYFGPGTRLTVL.

The V gene is TRBV28, the J gene TRBJ2-7; tentatively, D is TRBD1 (6 bases). V lost 3 bases, J lost 3 bases, and 21 bases lay in between. This CDR3 has 17 amino acids. CDR1 MDHEN and CDR2 SYDVKM come from the germline V gene. The CDR3 sequence: CASSFTQGLKDDYEQYF. CDR3 nucleotides: TGTGCCAGCAGTTTTACACAGGGTCTGAAGGATGACTACGAGCAGTACTTC.

The genes are TRBV6-1 and TRBJ2-3; either TRBD1 or TRBD2 may fit D (6 bases each). The V end lost 4 bases, the J end lost 5 bases, and 13 bases lay between the germline ends. The length of the CDR3 is 14 residues. Germline values: CDR1 MNHNS, CDR2 SASEGT. The CDR3 coding sequence is TGTGCCAGCAGTGGCGTACAGGGAGGAGATACGCAGTATTTT. Protein product: CASSGVQGGDTQYF.

This chain connects TRBV9 to TRBJ2-2, with 8 bases matching TRBD2. Germline V gene sequence: CDR1 SGDLS, CDR2 YYNGEE. V lost 5 bases and J lost 5; bases outside the gene matches: 5. This CDR3 comprises 14 residues. Here the CDR3 DNA reads TGTGCCAGCAGGAGAACTAGCGGTACCGGGGAGCTGTTTTTT. Encoded protein: CASRRTSGTGELFF.

V gene TRBV7-2 combines with J gene TRBJ2-1; TRBD2 is a possible D gene (6 bases). Germline CDR1 and CDR2: SGHTA and FQGNSA. The CDR3 is made up of 15 amino acids. V was pared by 2 bases and J by 2 bases, with 10 bases between. Written as DNA, the CDR3 is TGTGCCAGCAGCTTAAATAGCGGAGCCTACAATGAGCAGTTCTTC. This sequence encodes CASSLNSGAYNEQFF.

The chain employs TRBV5-8 and TRBJ2-3, with TRBD2 matching over 7 bases. CDR3 size: 15 residues. CDR1 SGHTS and CDR2 YDEGEE come from the germline V gene. Trimming took 1 base from V and 2 from J; bases not matched to a gene: 4. Written as DNA, the CDR3 is TGTGCCAGCAGCTTGTGGGAGGGCGTCACAGATACGCAGTATTTT. Residues: CASSLWEGVTDTQYF.

The chain combines TRBV7-2 with TRBJ2-7; 11 positions match TRBD2. V lost 5 bases, J lost 5 bases, and 8 bases stayed unmatched. The length of the CDR3 is 15 residues. Looked up from germline, CDR1 is SGHTA and CDR2 is FQGNSA. The CDR3 protein is CASSGGLAAFNEQYF. CDR3 in DNA: TGTGCCAGCAGCGGGGGACTAGCGGCCTTTAACGAGCAGTACTTC.

This chain connects TRBV6-6 to TRBJ2-3, with D possibly called TRBD1 or TRBD2 (6 bases each). In germline, CDR1 is MNHNY, CDR2 SVGAGI (reference sequence). V was cut by 6 bases and J by 0 bases, with 13 bases left in between. The CDR3 has 15 residues. The CDR3 coding sequence is TGTGCCAGCAGGTGGGGGGCAAGAAGCACAGATACGCAGTATTTT. Its translation is CASRWGARSTDTQYF.

The V and J genes are TRBV2 and TRBJ1-4; D gene ambiguous. Trimming cost V 1 base and J 6 bases, with 9 bases left between them. There are 14 residues in the CDR3. Germline CDR1 reads SNHLY; CDR2 reads FYNNEI. This CDR3 is CASSEVRSYEKLFF. The CDR3 DNA is TGTGCCAGCAGTGAAGTACGGTCGTATGAAAAACTGTTTTTT.

The V gene is TRBV28, the J gene TRBJ2-7; the match to TRBD2 covers 14 bases. Looked up from germline, CDR1 is MDHEN and CDR2 is SYDVKM. The V segment lost 5 bases and the J segment 3 bases; nucleotides outside the gene matches: 3. CDR3 length equals 15 residues. The CDR3 DNA reads as TGTGCCAGCAGTCGGACTAGCGGGGGGTACTACGAGCAGTACTTC. It codes for CASSRTSGGYYEQYF.

This chain connects TRBV29-1 to TRBJ2-7; possible D gene TRBD2, 7 bases. The CDR3 spans 13 residues. The V and J ends lost 6 bases and 1 base respectively, with 13 bases between them. CDR1 is SQVTM, CDR2 ANQGSEA, per germline. CDR3 residues: CSVGEGGSYEQYF. The CDR3 DNA reads as TGCAGCGTAGGAGAGGGGGGGTCCTACGAGCAGTACTTC.

The rearrangement uses TRBV6-5 and TRBJ2-5; 9 bases line up with TRBD2. The V segment lost 0 bases and the J segment 3 bases; nucleotides outside the gene matches: 2. The germline V gene encodes CDR1 MNHEY and CDR2 SVGAGI. The CDR3 spans 15 residues. In DNA form, the CDR3 reads TGTGCCAGCAGTTACTCTCCTAGCGGGAAAGAGACCCAGTACTTC. Its translation is CASSYSPSGKETQYF.

V usage is TRBV11-2 and J usage is TRBJ1-6; the match to TRBD1 covers 9 bases. The length of the CDR3 is 15 residues. With V trimmed by 4 bases and J by 8 bases, 6 bases remained unmatched. Germline-derived CDR1 and CDR2 are SGHAT and FQNNGV. CDR3: CASSYRGPLYSPLHF. CDR3 coding DNA: TGTGCCAGCAGCTACAGGGGGCCCTTGTATTCACCCCTCCACTTT.

This rearrangement joins TRBV25-1 to TRBJ1-6; D call uncertain. With 3 bases removed from V and 14 bases from J, the gap between germline ends came to 8 bases. This CDR3 spans 11 amino acids. Germline lookup yields CDR1 MGHDK and CDR2 SYGVNS. CDR3 protein: CASSEGAALHF. In DNA form, the CDR3 reads TGTGCCAGCAGTGAGGGAGCAGCCCTCCACTTT.

The genes are TRBV4-2 and TRBJ1-1, with 8 bases matching TRBD1. Germline CDR1 LGHNA, CDR2 YNFKEQ. V lost 0 bases to trimming and J lost 3 bases; unmatched junction nucleotides: 3. This CDR3 is built from 15 residues. As DNA, the CDR3 is TGTGCCAGCAGCCAAGACAGGGGGCCTTACACTGAAGCTTTCTTT. This codes for CASSQDRGPYTEAFF.

V is TRBV4-1 and J is TRBJ2-3; possibly TRBD1 for D (5 bases). CDR1 is MGHRA, CDR2 YSYEKL, per germline. The germline V and J ends were trimmed by 0 bases and 8 bases, with 15 bases remaining between them. CDR3 length: 15 residues. The CDR3 spells CASSQDLQGLGTQYF. Written as DNA, the CDR3 is TGCGCCAGCAGCCAAGATTTGCAGGGCCTGGGTACGCAGTATTTT.

The chain has TRBV5-6 and TRBJ2-5, with 12 bases identical to TRBD1. The V gene's germline CDR1 is SGHDT and CDR2 YYEEEE. The CDR3 loop spans 17 amino acids. The junction had 8 bases not matched to a gene; V was cut back by 0 bases and J by 5 bases. Written as DNA, the CDR3 is TGTGCCAGCAGCTTGGTGGGACAGGGGGCAATTGGGGAGACCCAGTACTTC. Encoded protein: CASSLVGQGAIGETQYF. The entire variable domain, with the rest obtained from reference TRBV5-6 and TRBJ2-5, is as follows: DAGVTQSPTHLIKTRGQQVTLRCSPKSGHDTVSWYQQALGQGPQFIFQYYEEEERQRGNFPDRFSGHQFPNYSSELNVNALLLGDSALYLCASSLVGQGAIGETQYFGPGTRLLVL.